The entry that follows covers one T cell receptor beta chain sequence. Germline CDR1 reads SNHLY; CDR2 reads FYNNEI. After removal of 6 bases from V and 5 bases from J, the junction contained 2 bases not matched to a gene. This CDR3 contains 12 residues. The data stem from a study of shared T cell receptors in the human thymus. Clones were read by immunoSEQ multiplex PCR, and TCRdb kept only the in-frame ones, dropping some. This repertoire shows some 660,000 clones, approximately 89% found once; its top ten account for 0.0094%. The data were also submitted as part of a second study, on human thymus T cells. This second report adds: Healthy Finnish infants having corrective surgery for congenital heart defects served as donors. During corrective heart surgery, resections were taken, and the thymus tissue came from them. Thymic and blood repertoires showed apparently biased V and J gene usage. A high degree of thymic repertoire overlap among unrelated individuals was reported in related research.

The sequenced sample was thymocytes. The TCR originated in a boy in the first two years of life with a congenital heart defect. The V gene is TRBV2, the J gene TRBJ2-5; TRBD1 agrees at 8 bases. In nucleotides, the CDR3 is TGTGCCAGCAGAGGACAGGGCGAGACCCAGTACTTC. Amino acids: CASRGQGETQYF.